One TCR beta chain is described in this entry. Its antigen is still unknown. This sample is drawn from a study of cytomegalovirus exposure and HLA in healthy donors. The wider study: A data release that came early held 80 million to 95 million unique TCRs from HLA-typed donors.

Findings of the study overall: As a later analysis showed, several of the most significant clusters appeared to be linked to common viral pathogens. As a later analysis revealed, most CMV-associated TCR beta chains appeared HLA-restricted. In a later analysis, DRB1 alleles had the most associated TCRs; HLA-C alleles the fewest.

This CDR3 contains 15 residues. Per the germline V gene, CDR1 is LNHDA and CDR2 is SQIVND (reference sequence). Unmatched junction bases numbered 5, after V lost 0 bases and J lost 3 bases. 13 Jbeta primers and 60 Vbeta primers were used for the PCR. Here immunoSEQ multiplex PCR was the method, and the copy in TCRdb shows in-frame clones only, minus some. This repertoire includes tens of thousands of clones. This rearrangement joins TRBV19 to TRBJ2-7; 7 positions match TRBD2. Material: PBMCs. This clonotype was obtained from a woman aged 40 to 50 in good health and CMV-seronegative. CDR3 sequence: CASSIDIGGVYEQYF. The CDR3 DNA reads as TGTGCCAGTAGTATAGATATTGGGGGGGTCTACGAGCAGTACTTC.